The TCR beta chain described here comes from a study of blood T cell repertoires in COVID-19. For the study at large: Collection of acute and convalescent COVID-19 samples took place in the United States, Italy and Spain. T cells, B-cell-depleted T cells, or PBMCs provided the cDNA or gDNA that served as material.

In the original processing: Amplification of reference gene primers provided the estimated nucleated cell counts. The protocol was immunoSEQ multiplex PCR, while the TCRdb copy is restricted to in-frame clones and leaves out a portion. Clonal size and the V and J genes are those of that table, whereas D and trimming came from the DNA. The sample yields 150,000 or so clones, 70% to 90% seen once. This clone appeared a few times. This CDR3 comprises 18 residues. Per the germline V gene, CDR1 is SNHLY and CDR2 is FYNNEI. V lost 0 bases, J lost 4 bases, and 13 bases stayed unmatched. This TCR was recovered from a woman aged 45 to 65 who had recovered from COVID-19. The specimen sequenced was PBMCs or T cells enriched from blood (not recorded which). This sequence joins TRBV2 and TRBJ2-7; 9 nucleotides line up with TRBD2. CDR3 in amino acids: CASSEALRRRGGGYEQYF. For the CDR3, the DNA is TGTGCCAGCAGTGAAGCGCTTCGGAGGCGGGGGGGCGGATACGAGCAGTACTTC.